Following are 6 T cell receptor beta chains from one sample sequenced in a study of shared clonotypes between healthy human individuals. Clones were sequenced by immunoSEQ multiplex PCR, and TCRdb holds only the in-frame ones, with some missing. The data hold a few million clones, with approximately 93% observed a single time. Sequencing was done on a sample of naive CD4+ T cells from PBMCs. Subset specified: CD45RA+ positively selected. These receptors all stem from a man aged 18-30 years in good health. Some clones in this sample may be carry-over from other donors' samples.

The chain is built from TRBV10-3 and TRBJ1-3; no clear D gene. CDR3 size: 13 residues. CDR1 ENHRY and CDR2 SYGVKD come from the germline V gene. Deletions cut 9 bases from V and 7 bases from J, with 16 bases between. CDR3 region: CAIGPLPTNTIYF. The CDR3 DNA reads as TGTGCCATAGGGCCCCTTCCAACCAACACCATATATTTT.

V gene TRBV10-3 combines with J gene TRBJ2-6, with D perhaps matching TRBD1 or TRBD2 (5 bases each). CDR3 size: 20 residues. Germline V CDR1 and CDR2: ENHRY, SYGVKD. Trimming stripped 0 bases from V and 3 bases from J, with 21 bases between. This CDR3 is CAISESTGQGRKVGANVLTF. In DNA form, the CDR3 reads TGTGCCATCAGTGAGTCTACGGGGCAGGGCAGAAAAGTTGGGGCCAACGTCCTGACTTTC.

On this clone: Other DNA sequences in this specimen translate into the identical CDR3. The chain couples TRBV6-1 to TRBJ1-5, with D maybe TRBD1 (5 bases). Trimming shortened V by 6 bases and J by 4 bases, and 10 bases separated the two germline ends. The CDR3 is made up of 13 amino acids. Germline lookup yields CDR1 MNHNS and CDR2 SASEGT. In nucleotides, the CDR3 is TGTGCCAGCAGACTCACAGGAAATCAGCCCCAGCATTTT. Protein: CASRLTGNQPQHF.

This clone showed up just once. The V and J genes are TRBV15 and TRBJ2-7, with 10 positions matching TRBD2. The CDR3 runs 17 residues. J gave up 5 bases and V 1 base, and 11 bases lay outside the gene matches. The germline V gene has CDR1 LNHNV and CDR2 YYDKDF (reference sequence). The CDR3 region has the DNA TGTGCCACCAGCAGAGTGTTTCTAGCGGGGGCCTCGAACGAGCAGTACTTC. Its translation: CATSRVFLAGASNEQYF.

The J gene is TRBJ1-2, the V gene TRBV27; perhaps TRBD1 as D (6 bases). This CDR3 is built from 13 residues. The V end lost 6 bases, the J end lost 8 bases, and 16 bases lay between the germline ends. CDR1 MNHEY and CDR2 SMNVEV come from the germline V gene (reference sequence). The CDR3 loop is CASREQGLGGYTF. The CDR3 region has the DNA TGTGCCAGCAGGGAACAGGGCCTAGGCGGCTACACCTTC.

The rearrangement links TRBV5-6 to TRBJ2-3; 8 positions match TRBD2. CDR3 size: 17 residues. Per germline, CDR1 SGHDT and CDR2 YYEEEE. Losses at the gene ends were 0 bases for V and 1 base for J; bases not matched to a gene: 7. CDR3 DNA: TGTGCCAGCAGCTTGGCCCGCAGCGGGGGAGGCACAGATACGCAGTATTTT. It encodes CASSLARSGGGTDTQYF.